Presented here are 23 T cell receptor beta chains from one specimen sequenced in a study of T cell clones after liver transplantation. Profiling relied on immunoSEQ multiplex PCR, and the TCRdb table lists in-frame clones only, not all of them. The table includes tens of thousands of clones, around 84% detected once. The sample in question was CD4+ T cells from blood, obtained less than 50 months after liver transplant. The receptors shown here come from a human patient who received a liver transplant. The graft donor may account for some of the T cells.

V usage is TRBV28 and J usage is TRBJ2-4; 11 nucleotides line up with TRBD1. In germline, CDR1 is MDHEN, CDR2 SYDVKM. The V segment lost 4 bases and the J segment 0 bases; nucleotides outside the gene matches: 8. This CDR3 region has 18 residues. DNA for the CDR3: TGTGCCAGCAGTTCTCCCGGGACAGGGGGTTTAGCCAAAAACATTCAGTACTTC. This sequence encodes CASSSPGTGGLAKNIQYF.

The V call is TRBV11-2, the J call TRBJ1-3; D is uncertain. The CDR3 covers 15 residues. Germline values: CDR1 SGHAT, CDR2 FQNNGV. The V end lost 5 bases, the J end lost 4 bases, and 15 bases lay between the germline ends. CDR3 DNA sequence: TGTGCCAGCAGCCCCACTGGGGTTGCCGGAAACACCATATATTTT. Protein: CASSPTGVAGNTIYF.

This clone was seen only a few times. The chain recombines TRBV6-6 with TRBJ2-2; no reliable D call. Germline CDR1 reads MNHNY; CDR2 reads SVGAGI (reference sequence). The CDR3 is made up of 13 amino acids. The V end was cut by 6 bases, the J end by 6 bases, with 11 bases between. CDR3 in DNA: TGTGCCAGCAGAAACACAGTTCCCGGGGAGCTGTTTTTT. This sequence encodes CASRNTVPGELFF.

The CDR3, as DNA: TGTGCCAGCAGCTTAGACTGGGGGGACGGGGCTCCTGGGGCCAACGTCCTGACTTTC. Its protein is CASSLDWGDGAPGANVLTF. The chain joins TRBV11-2 to TRBJ2-6; a weak D match, TRBD2 (6 bases). Trimming took 0 bases from V and 2 from J, leaving 17 bases between them. This CDR3 comprises 19 residues. CDR1 is SGHAT and CDR2 is FQNNGV in the germline V gene.

V usage is TRBV7-9 and J usage is TRBJ1-3; D is perhaps TRBD1 (5 bases). From germline, CDR1 is SEHNR and CDR2 FQNEAQ (reference sequence). CDR3 length: 16 residues. With 0 bases removed from V and 4 bases from J, the gap between germline ends came to 13 bases. The CDR3 is CASSLAYQGSGNTIYF. CDR3 sequence (DNA): TGTGCCAGCAGCTTAGCGTATCAGGGCTCCGGAAACACCATATATTTT.

This clone was seen once. Different DNA sequences within this sample yield the same CDR3. The genes are TRBV12-5 and TRBJ1-6; D is possibly TRBD1 (6 bases). The CDR3 sequence is 14 residues long. Trimming removed 6 bases from V and 9 bases from J, with 15 bases in between. In germline, CDR1 is LGHNT, CDR2 FRNRAP. Here the CDR3 DNA reads TGTGCTAGTGGACCCGGGCAGGGGAGTTCACCCCTCCACTTT. This sequence encodes CASGPGQGSSPLHF.

The table lists this clone with a few counts. This rearrangement joins TRBV28 to TRBJ1-5; no reliable D call. Germline values: CDR1 MDHEN, CDR2 SYDVKM. The CDR3 is made up of 14 amino acids. V lost 5 bases, J lost 5 bases, and 13 bases lay in between. The CDR3 DNA reads TGTGCCAGCAGTAACCCCGGGGAGGATCAGCCCCAGCATTTT. Translated, it gives CASSNPGEDQPQHF.

This chain uses TRBV27 with TRBJ1-4, with unresolved D. Trimming took off 2 bases at V and 0 bases at J, with 7 bases between the two ends. The length of the CDR3 is 15 residues. Germline V gene lookup returns CDR1 MNHEY and CDR2 SMNVEV (reference sequence). CDR3 DNA: TGTGCCAGCAGTTTAAACATGGCAACTAATGAAAAACTGTTTTTT. As protein: CASSLNMATNEKLFF.

By sample fraction, this clone is medium-sized. One end of the junction does not line up with germline, which may come from a read error. This rearrangement joins TRBV5-6 to TRBJ2-5; tentatively, D is TRBD1 or TRBD2 (5 bases each). The CDR3 is 13 residues long. Germline V lookup: CDR1 SGHDT, CDR2 YYEEEE. CDR3 amino acids: CASRLRGWESQYF. The CDR3 DNA sequence: TGTGCCAGCAGGCTGAGGGGTTGGGAGAGCCAGTACTTC. The entire variable domain, with the rest obtained from reference TRBV5-6 and TRBJ2-5, is as follows: DAGVTQSPTHLIKTRGQQVTLRCSPKSGHDTVSWYQQALGQGPQFIFQYYEEEERQRGNFPDRFSGHQFPNYSSELNVNALLLGDSALYLCASRLRGWESQYFGPGTRLLVL.

The gene calls are TRBV11-1 and TRBJ2-3, with D unresolved. Germline-derived CDR1 and CDR2 are SGHAT and FQDESV (reference sequence). V shed 2 bases and J shed 0 bases, with 6 bases lying between them. There are 14 residues in the CDR3. The CDR3 region is CASSLLLSTDTQYF. The CDR3 coding sequence is TGTGCCAGCAGCTTACTTCTAAGCACAGATACGCAGTATTTT. The full variable domain, in which reference TRBV11-1 and TRBJ2-3 provide the parts outside the CDR3, is EAEVAQSPRYKITEKSQAVAFWCDPISGHATLYWYRQILGQGPELLVQFQDESVVDDSQLPKDRFSAERLKGVDSTLKIQPAELGDSAMYLCASSLLLSTDTQYFGPGTRLTVL.

This chain links TRBV4-1 with TRBJ2-3; perhaps TRBD2 as D (7 bases). This CDR3 region has 13 residues. Trimming removed 5 bases at V and 6 bases at J, with 12 bases between. CDR1 is MGHRA, CDR2 YSYEKL, per germline. The CDR3 loop reads CASSWGGPDTQYF. CDR3 nucleotides: TGCGCCAGCAGCTGGGGGGGGCCGGATACGCAGTATTTT.

The gene calls are TRBV10-1 and TRBJ1-4, with D perhaps matching TRBD1 (6 bases). The CDR3 totals 18 residues. V was trimmed by 4 bases and J by 0 bases, leaving 18 bases between them. Germline V CDR1 and CDR2: WNHNN, SYGVQD (reference sequence). The CDR3 nucleotides read TGCGCCAGCAGTGTCCCGGGACAAGATTCTGCAACTAATGAAAAACTGTTTTTT. It translates to CASSVPGQDSATNEKLFF.

This chain connects TRBV11-2 to TRBJ1-4; D is uncertain. This CDR3 has 17 residues. Germline V gives CDR1 SGHAT, CDR2 FQNNGV. The V and J ends lost 0 bases and 5 bases respectively, with 16 bases between them. CDR3 sequence reads: CASSLDTRESLNEKLFF. In nucleotides, the CDR3 is TGTGCCAGCAGCTTAGATACCCGGGAGTCCTTAAATGAAAAACTGTTTTTT.

The chain links TRBV12-5 to TRBJ2-5; 10 bases are shared with TRBD1. CDR1 and CDR2 from the germline V gene are LGHNT and FRNRAP. Germline trimming cut 4 bases from V and 0 bases from J; bases unmatched to any gene: 11. The CDR3 length is 18 residues. The CDR3 DNA reads TGTGCTAGTGGTTCGCCCGGGACAGGGGTCGGGTACCAAGAGACCCAGTACTTC. Its protein is CASGSPGTGVGYQETQYF. Full variable domain (rest looked up from reference TRBV12-5 and TRBJ2-5): DARVTQTPRHKVTEMGQEVTMRCQPILGHNTVFWYRQTMMQGLELLAYFRNRAPLDDSGMPKDRFSAEMPDATLATLKIQPSEPRDSAVYFCASGSPGTGVGYQETQYFGPGTRLLVL.

This sequence joins TRBV7-9 and TRBJ2-6; D is ambiguous. Germline loops: CDR1 SEHNR, CDR2 FQNEAQ (reference sequence). V lost 5 bases, J lost 2 bases, and 7 bases lay in between. This CDR3 has 14 residues. This CDR3 is CASSPQTGANVLTF. CDR3 bases: TGTGCCAGCAGCCCCCAAACTGGGGCCAACGTCCTGACTTTC.

This chain uses TRBV25-1 with TRBJ1-2, with unresolved D. The CDR3 is made up of 13 amino acids. The germline V gene has CDR1 MGHDK and CDR2 SYGVNS. Trimming pared 6 bases from V and 4 bases from J, leaving 12 bases between. CDR3 sequence reads: CASRERVGYGYTF. In nucleotides, the CDR3 is TGTGCCAGCAGGGAGAGGGTAGGCTATGGCTACACCTTC.

The genes are TRBV28 and TRBJ1-3; 7 bases are a match to TRBD1. The CDR3 is 15 residues long. Unmatched junction bases numbered 9, after V lost 6 bases and J lost 4 bases. CDR1 is MDHEN, CDR2 SYDVKM, per germline. The CDR3 DNA follows: TGTGCCAGCAGAGGGTGGCAGGGGGGAGGAAACACCATATATTTT. This translates into CASRGWQGGGNTIYF.

The rearrangement joins TRBV5-6 to TRBJ2-5; D is perhaps TRBD1 (5 bases). Germline V CDR1 and CDR2: SGHDT, YYEEEE. V lost 3 bases and J lost 10, with 10 bases in between. This CDR3 is built from 11 residues. Here the CDR3 reads CASSSTVGQYF. CDR3 nucleotide sequence: TGTGCCAGCAGCTCGACAGTGGGCCAGTACTTC.

The chain couples TRBV4-2 to TRBJ2-6; 12 bases are shared with TRBD2. The CDR3 is made up of 17 amino acids. Germline V gene sequence: CDR1 LGHNA, CDR2 YNFKEQ. Germline trimming cut 6 bases from V and 0 bases from J; bases unmatched to any gene: 3. This CDR3 is CASRRTSGDSGANVLTF. CDR3 DNA sequence: TGTGCCAGCAGAAGGACTAGCGGGGACTCTGGGGCCAACGTCCTGACTTTC.

This clone was observed a handful of times. V usage is TRBV30 and J usage is TRBJ2-3; D is ambiguous. Germline V gene lookup returns CDR1 GTSNPN and CDR2 SVGIG (reference sequence). The CDR3 is made up of 11 amino acids. V was clipped by 1 base and J by 6 bases, with 5 bases between them. Written as DNA, the CDR3 is TGTGCCTGGAGTGAGGAGGATACGCAGTATTTT. Amino acid sequence: CAWSEEDTQYF.

The chain combines TRBV7-2 with TRBJ1-1, with a tentative D call TRBD1 (5 bases). V was pared by 3 bases and J by 6 bases, with 14 bases between. The germline gives CDR1 SGHTA, CDR2 FQGNSA. The CDR3 sequence is 14 residues long. CDR3 bases: TGTGCCAGCAGCTTTGGGGGTGTCGGATCTGAAGCTTTCTTT. It specifies CASSFGGVGSEAFF.

The rearrangement links TRBV19 to TRBJ2-3; 7 bases are a match to TRBD1. V lost 6 bases, J lost 2 bases, and 11 bases stayed unmatched. Germline V gene lookup returns CDR1 LNHDA and CDR2 SQIVND (reference sequence). This CDR3 is built from 16 residues. This CDR3 reads CASSQHRGQLTDTQYF. As DNA, the CDR3 is TGTGCCAGTAGCCAACACCGGGGACAGCTCACAGATACGCAGTATTTT.

This clone was seen a single time. DNA of the CDR3: TGTGCCAGCAGCCCCCAAGTGACAGGGTTAGAGACCCAGTACTTC. It specifies CASSPQVTGLETQYF. V gene TRBV7-2 combines with J gene TRBJ2-5; 7 nucleotides agree with TRBD1. CDR1 and CDR2 from the germline V gene are SGHTA and FQGNSA. CDR3 size: 15 residues. Trimming at V came to 5 bases and at J to 4 bases, leaving 10 bases not matched to a gene. Combining the CDR3 with reference TRBV7-2 and TRBJ2-5 gives the whole variable domain GAGVSQSPSNKVTEKGKDVELRCDPISGHTALYWYRQSLGQGLEFLIYFQGNSAPDKSGLPSDRFSAERTGGSVSTLTIQRTQQEDSAVYLCASSPQVTGLETQYFGPGTRLLVL.